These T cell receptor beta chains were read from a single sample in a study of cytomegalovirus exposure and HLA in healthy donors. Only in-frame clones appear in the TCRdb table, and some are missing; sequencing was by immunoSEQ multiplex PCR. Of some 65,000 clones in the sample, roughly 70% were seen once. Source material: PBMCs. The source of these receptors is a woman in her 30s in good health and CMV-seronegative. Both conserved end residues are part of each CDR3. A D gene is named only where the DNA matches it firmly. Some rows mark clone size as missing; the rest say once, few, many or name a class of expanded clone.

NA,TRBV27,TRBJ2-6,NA,TGTGCCAGCAGTAAAGAGGTCCGATCCCCTGGGGCCAACGTCCTGACTTTC,CASSKEVRSPGANVLTF
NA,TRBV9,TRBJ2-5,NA,TGTGCCAGCAGCGTAGAGCTGGGGGCTAGAGAGACCCAGTACTTC,CASSVELGARETQYF
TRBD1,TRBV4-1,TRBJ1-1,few,TGCGCCAGCAGCCCAGGGACAGCCGGGACTGAAGCTTTCTTT,CASSPGTAGTEAFF
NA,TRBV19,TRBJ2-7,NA,TGTGCCAGTAGTATCAGAAACTCCTACGAGCAGTACTTC,CASSIRNSYEQYF
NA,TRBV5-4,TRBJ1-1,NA,TGTGCCAGCAGCTTGGCTACAGGGAAGGGGATGAACACTGAAGCTTTCTTT,CASSLATGKGMNTEAFF
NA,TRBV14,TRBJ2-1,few,TGTGCCAGCAGCCAAGATCGACAGACCTACAATGAGCAGTTCTTC,CASSQDRQTYNEQFF
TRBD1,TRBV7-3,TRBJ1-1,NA,TGTGCCAGCAGACGACAGGGGGAAGGCACTGAAGCTTTCTTT,CASRRQGEGTEAFF
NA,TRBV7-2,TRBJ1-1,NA,TGTGCCAGCAGCCCATACGGGGGGGTGAACACTGAAGCTTTCTTT,CASSPYGGVNTEAFF
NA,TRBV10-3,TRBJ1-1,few,TGTGCCATCAGTGAGTCGGGGCAGGGGAACACTGAAGCTTTCTTT,CAISESGQGNTEAFF
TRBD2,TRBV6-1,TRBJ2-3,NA,TGTGCCAGCAGTGAAGCCCCTAGCGGGGGGGCTTGGACGCAGTATTTT,CASSEAPSGGAWTQYF
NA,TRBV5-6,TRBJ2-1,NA,TGTGCCAGCAGCTTGGGACAATCCAATGAGCAGTTCTTC,CASSLGQSNEQFF
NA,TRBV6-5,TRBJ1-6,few,TGTGCCAGCAGTTACTCGAGCAGGGGAAGGTCACCCCTCCACTTT,CASSYSSRGRSPLHF
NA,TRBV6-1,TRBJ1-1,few,TGTGCCAGCAGCGTAGAATCGAACACTGAAGCTTTCTTT,CASSVESNTEAFF
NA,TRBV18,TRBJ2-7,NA,TGTGCCAGCTCACCGGGGAGCTCCTACGAGCAGTACTTC,CASSPGSSYEQYF
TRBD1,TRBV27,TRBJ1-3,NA,TGTGCCAGCAGCCGGGACAGGGATTCTGGAAACACCATATATTTT,CASSRDRDSGNTIYF
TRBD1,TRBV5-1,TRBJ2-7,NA,TGCGCCAGCAGCTTGCATAAGGGGACAGGAGGCCCCTACGAGCAGTACTTC,CASSLHKGTGGPYEQYF
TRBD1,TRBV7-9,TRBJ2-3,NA,TGTGCCAGCAGCTCGAGCCGGGACAGGGAGGCAGATACGCAGTATTTT,CASSSSRDREADTQYF
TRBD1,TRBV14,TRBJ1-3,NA,TGTGCCAGCAGCCAAGAGGGGACAGGGGCTGGAAACACCATATATTTT,CASSQEGTGAGNTIYF
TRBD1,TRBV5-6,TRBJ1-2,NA,TGTGCCAGCCGTGAGGACAGGGGGGTCTGGTATGGCTACACCTTC,CASREDRGVWYGYTF
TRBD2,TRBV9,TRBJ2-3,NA,TGTGCCAGCAGCGTAGGGGGTAGCGGGGGACTCGGGGATACGCAGTATTTT,CASSVGGSGGLGDTQYF
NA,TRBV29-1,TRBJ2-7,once,TGCAGCGCCTCGGGGATGGGGGAGCAGTACTTC,CSASGMGEQYF
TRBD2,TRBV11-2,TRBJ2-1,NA,TGTGCCAGCAGCTTAACTAGCGGGGGCACTGAGCAGTTCTTC,CASSLTSGGTEQFF